This T cell receptor beta chain was sequenced during a study of sequential checkpoint blockade in melanoma. This CDR3 comprises 17 residues. Looked up from germline, CDR1 is SNHLY and CDR2 is FYNNEI. Trimming removed 1 base from V and 2 bases from J; junction bases left unmatched: 8. Treatment described: randomized to nivolumab then ipilimumab (arm A) or the reverse (arm B). Profiled with immunoSEQ multiplex PCR; TCRdb holds only in-frame clones, not every one. The profile shows approximately 15,000 clones, roughly 71% of them singletons. The sequence was collected from a human donor with melanoma. The rearrangement links TRBV2 to TRBJ2-5, with 9 bases lining up with TRBD1. Material: CD8+ T cells sorted from blood (inferred from file names), obtained from a patient given nivolumab and ipilimumab in sequence. CDR3 coding DNA: TGTGCCAGCAGTGAAGGCCGGTCGGGACAGGGACAAGAGACCCAGTACTTC. Translating gives CASSEGRSGQGQETQYF.